These 31 T cell receptor beta chains were all obtained from the same sample, sequenced in a study. Treg sorting used a CD4+CD25+CD127-/low gate. TCRdb ran MiXCR on the 5' RACE reads and lists one entry per CDR3 protein. The sample has roughly 42,000 distinct CDR3 sequences, roughly 21% seen once. The sample was Tregs sorted from blood. The receptors derive from a female donor with breast cancer.

The CDR3 nucleotides are TGTGCCAGCAGGTCGGGACTAGCGAGTGAGCAGTTCTTC. Translated: CASRSGLASEQFF. The V gene is TRBV5-5, the J gene TRBJ2-1, with TRBD2 matching 10 bases. The CDR3 runs 13 residues. V lost 5 bases to trimming and J lost 9 bases; unmatched junction nucleotides: 5. Germline V gene data show CDR1 as SGHKS and CDR2 as YYEKEE (reference sequence).

In this sample, this clonotype turned up many times. The chain employs TRBV10-3 and TRBJ1-1, with D possibly matching TRBD1 (6 bases). V was shortened by 0 bases and J by 4 bases, with 12 bases between the two germline ends. There are 15 residues in the CDR3. Germline CDR1 is ENHRY and CDR2 is SYGVKD. CDR3 region: CAISESGSGATEAFF. CDR3 DNA sequence: TGTGCCATCAGTGAGTCCGGATCAGGGGCCACTGAAGCTTTCTTT.

This clonotype was observed a few times. The chain uses TRBV10-3 and TRBJ2-3; TRBD1 is a possible D gene (5 bases). The V gene lost 9 bases and the J gene lost 0 bases, with 13 bases spanning the gap. The CDR3 totals 14 residues. Germline CDR1 and CDR2: ENHRY and SYGVKD. CDR3 loop: CAMREGASTDTQYF. CDR3 sequence (DNA): TGTGCCATGAGAGAAGGGGCTAGCACAGATACGCAGTATTTT.

J is TRBJ2-7 and V is TRBV6-1, with D possibly being TRBD2 (5 bases). V was shortened by 6 bases and J by 2 bases, with 14 bases between the two germline ends. Germline V CDR1 and CDR2: MNHNS, SASEGT. The CDR3 length is 14 residues. The CDR3 bases are TGTGCCAGCAGCGGGGTCCGATTTACCTACGAGCAGTACTTC. Amino acids: CASSGVRFTYEQYF.

This clonotype was recorded at least ten times. The rearrangement links TRBV3-1 to TRBJ2-4; D remains unclear. Germline CDR1 LGHDT, CDR2 YNNKEL (reference sequence). Trimming cost V 5 bases and J 6 bases, with 11 bases left between them. This CDR3 is 13 amino acids long. CDR3 sequence (DNA): TGTGCCAGCAGCGAAAGCTTAGGAAACATTCAGTACTTC. Protein product: CASSESLGNIQYF. Together with reference TRBV3-1 and TRBJ2-4, the CDR3 gives the full variable domain: DTAVSQTPKYLVTQMGNDKSIKCEQNLGHDTMYWYKQDSKKFLKIMFSYNNKELIINETVPNRFSPKSPDKAHLNLHINSLELGDSAVYFCASSESLGNIQYFGAGTRLSVL.

A remark on this clonotype: Given a much more abundant clone one base away, this may be a read error. The gene calls are TRBV4-3 and TRBJ2-1; D uncertain. Germline-derived CDR1 and CDR2 are LGHNA and YSLEER. The CDR3 runs 16 residues. With 8 bases removed from V and 4 bases from J, the gap between germline ends came to 21 bases. The chain's CDR3 is CASGPGRERIYNEQFF. The CDR3 nucleotides read TGCGCCAGCGGCCCAGGTCGTGAGCGTATATACAATGAGCAGTTCTTC.

This clonotype was seen at least ten times. The gene calls are TRBV5-1 and TRBJ1-1; TRBD1 matches at 9 bases. This CDR3 region has 14 residues. The germline V gene has CDR1 SGHRS and CDR2 YFSETQ. V gave up 1 base and J gave up 2 bases; unmatched junction bases: 0. CDR3 region: CASSLTGGNTEAFF. CDR3 nucleotides: TGCGCCAGCAGCTTGACAGGGGGCAACACTGAAGCTTTCTTT.

At least ten counts were recorded for this clonotype. This chain uses TRBV7-8 with TRBJ2-3; TRBD1 matches 10 bases. Per the germline V gene, CDR1 is SGHVS and CDR2 is FQNEAQ. The V segment lost 3 bases and the J segment 5 bases; nucleotides outside the gene matches: 2. This CDR3 spans 14 amino acids. CDR3 sequence (DNA): TGTGCCAGCAGCTTGACAGGGGGCAAAGATACGCAGTATTTT. Translated, it gives CASSLTGGKDTQYF.

The sample holds many counts of this clonotype. The junction shows a germline mismatch at one end, possibly a read error. The V gene is TRBV20-1, the J gene TRBJ2-3, with 10 bases aligning to TRBD2. Per germline, CDR1 DFQATT and CDR2 SNEGSKA (reference sequence). The CDR3 is 12 residues long. The CDR3 bases are TGCAGTACTAGCGGGGGCACAGATACGCAGTATTTT. Translation gives CSTSGGTDTQYF.

As to this clonotype: This CDR3 is missing its conserved last phenylalanine or tryptophan, likely due to a read error. The chain combines TRBV27 with TRBJ1-2, with D hard to call. The CDR3 is 13 residues long. The germline V and J ends were trimmed by 5 bases and 2 bases, with 9 bases remaining between them. CDR1 and CDR2 (germline): MNHEY, SMNVEV (reference sequence). CDR3 loop: CASSPTENYGYTY. As DNA, the CDR3 is TGTGCCAGCAGTCCCACCGAAAACTATGGCTACACCTAC.

This clonotype was recorded many times. The rearrangement uses TRBV4-3 and TRBJ2-7; D perhaps matches TRBD1 (6 bases). CDR3 length: 15 residues. Per the germline V gene, CDR1 is LGHNA and CDR2 is YSLEER. The V gene lost 2 bases and the J gene lost 3 bases, with 14 bases spanning the gap. The CDR3 protein is CASSQTLQGSYEQYF. As DNA, the CDR3 is TGCGCCAGCAGCCAAACACTGCAGGGGAGCTACGAGCAGTACTTC.

In the case of this clonotype: This may come from a read error, since a much larger clone is one base off. The chain uses TRBV6-5 and TRBJ2-5; D may be TRBD1 (5 bases). CDR1 is MNHEY, CDR2 SVGAGI, per germline. This CDR3 has 15 amino acids. CDR3 in amino acids: CASSYSKTAQGTQYF. For the CDR3, the DNA is TGTGCCAGCAGTTACTCGAAGACAGCACAAGGGACCCAGTACTTC.

The chain's CDR3 is CASSLVQGTDTQYF. The DNA for the CDR3 is TGCGCCAGCAGCTTGGTTCAGGGGACAGATACGCAGTATTTT. The chain combines TRBV5-1 with TRBJ2-3; possible D gene TRBD1, 6 bases. Germline V CDR1 and CDR2: SGHRS, YFSETQ. V shed 0 bases and J shed 3 bases, with 8 bases lying between them. This CDR3 spans 14 amino acids.

This clonotype was counted only a few times. CDR3 region: CAWQTGKETDTQYF. CDR3 sequence (DNA): TGTGCCTGGCAGACGGGGAAGGAGACAGATACGCAGTATTTT. This chain joins TRBV30 and TRBJ2-3, with D tentatively TRBD2 (5 bases). V lost 5 bases, J lost 3 bases, and 15 bases lay in between. This CDR3 is built from 14 residues. Germline-derived CDR1 and CDR2 are GTSNPN and SVGIG (reference sequence).

A remark on this clonotype: It may be a read error: a sequence one base away is much more abundant. The chain joins TRBV6-5 to TRBJ1-2; TRBD1 aligns across 8 bases. The CDR3 consists of 15 residues. Germline values: CDR1 MNHEY, CDR2 SVGAGI. The V gene end was trimmed by 4 bases and the J gene end by 7 bases; junction bases not matched to a gene: 11. CDR3 amino acids: CASSCRPDRGGGYTF. The CDR3 coding sequence is TGTGCCAGCAGTTGCCGCCCCGACAGGGGAGGTGGCTACACCTTC.

Comments on this clonotype: Because the CDR3 is missing its conserved closing phenylalanine or tryptophan, this is likely a read error. J is TRBJ1-4 and V is TRBV29-1; D is perhaps TRBD1 (5 bases). Trimming took 6 bases from V and 3 from J, leaving 17 bases between them. Looked up from germline, CDR1 is SQVTM and CDR2 is ANQGSEA. This CDR3 is built from 15 residues. The CDR3 loop is CSVAGGGGSNEKLFS. The CDR3 region has the DNA TGCAGCGTCGCCGGGGGAGGCGGTTCTAATGAAAAACTGTTTTCT.

Regarding this clonotype: This may come from a read error, since a much larger clone is one base off. J is TRBJ1-1 and V is TRBV5-1; 8 nucleotides align to TRBD1. The CDR3 covers 15 residues. In germline, CDR1 is SGHRS, CDR2 YFSETQ. As DNA, the CDR3 is TGCACCAGCAGCTTCCCGCAGGGGGCGAACACTGAAGCTTTCTTT. This sequence encodes CTSSFPQGANTEAFF.

This clonotype showed up just a few times. The chain links TRBV5-1 to TRBJ2-3, with D hard to call. V was clipped by 2 bases and J by 5 bases, with 12 bases between them. The CDR3 extends over 14 amino acids. Germline CDR1 SGHRS, CDR2 YFSETQ. CDR3 in DNA: TGCGCCAGCAGCTTACCCCATGATGGAGATACGCAGTATTTT. Protein product: CASSLPHDGDTQYF. Based on the CDR3 plus reference TRBV5-1 and TRBJ2-3, the full variable domain is KAGVTQTPRYLIKTRGQQVTLSCSPISGHRSVSWYQQTPGQGLQFLFEYFSETQRNKGNFPGRFSGRQFSNSRSEMNVSTLELGDSALYLCASSLPHDGDTQYFGPGTRLTVL.

The V call is TRBV6-1, the J call TRBJ2-5; D may be TRBD1 (5 bases). V lost 5 bases, J lost 5 bases, and 15 bases lay in between. The CDR3 runs 14 residues. Germline-derived CDR1 and CDR2 are MNHNS and SASEGT. The CDR3 DNA reads as TGTGCCAGCAGTCTCCCTAGACAGAAGGAGACCCAGTACTTC. It is translated as CASSLPRQKETQYF.

A note on this clonotype: This sequence may be a read error, since a much larger clone differs from it by one base. This rearrangement joins TRBV28 to TRBJ2-7; possible D gene TRBD2, 5 bases. CDR3 size: 15 residues. The germline gives CDR1 MDHEN, CDR2 SYDVKM. CDR3 protein: CAGSLYAGAEYEQYF. The CDR3, as DNA: TGTGCCGGCAGTTTATATGCGGGCGCAGAATACGAGCAGTACTTC.

Within the sample, this clonotype is medium-sized. The chain is built from TRBV29-1 and TRBJ2-3; unclear D gene. Germline-derived CDR1 and CDR2 are SQVTM and ANQGSEA. Trimming removed 0 bases at V and 0 bases at J, with 7 bases between. This CDR3 contains 14 residues. The CDR3 nucleotides read TGCAGCGTTGAAGAGGCCAGGAGCACAGATACGCAGTATTTT. It codes for CSVEEARSTDTQYF.

This clonotype was counted only a few times. The chain carries TRBV4-1 and TRBJ2-1; D is uncertain. CDR1 is MGHRA, CDR2 YSYEKL, per germline. V was pared by 1 base and J by 7 bases, with 8 bases between. The CDR3 runs 13 residues. The CDR3 nucleotides read TGCGCCAGCAGCCAAGTAGTTAGGAATGAGCAGTTCTTC. The encoded protein is CASSQVVRNEQFF.

The V gene is TRBV12-3 or TRBV12-4, the J gene TRBJ1-2, with 7 bases matching TRBD1. J gave up 2 bases and V 5 bases, and 2 bases lay outside the gene matches. The CDR3 consists of 13 residues. CDR3 nucleotides: TGTGCCAGCAGTCCAGGGGGGAACTATGGCTACACCTTC. Amino acid sequence: CASSPGGNYGYTF.

A few counts support this clonotype. The J gene is TRBJ2-1, the V gene TRBV7-2; tentatively, D is TRBD1 (6 bases). Trimming took off 3 bases at V and 8 bases at J, with 14 bases between the two ends. Germline values: CDR1 SGHTA, CDR2 FQGNSA. CDR3 length: 14 residues. CDR3 DNA sequence: TGTGCCAGCAGCTTCTCAGGGGTAAGGTATGAGCAGTTCTTC. Translation: CASSFSGVRYEQFF.

This clonotype appeared many times. V is TRBV12-3 or TRBV12-4 and J is TRBJ2-1, with no clear D. Trimming removed 2 bases at V and 7 bases at J, with 9 bases between. This CDR3 is 13 amino acids long. CDR3 protein: CASSLNRWNEQFF. The CDR3 nucleotides are TGTGCCAGCAGTTTAAACAGATGGAATGAGCAGTTCTTC.

This clonotype appeared a few times. CDR3 bases: TGTGCCTGGAGTGGGGACAGCTCTGGGGCCAACGTCCTGACTTTC. This translates into CAWSGDSSGANVLTF. The V call is TRBV30, the J call TRBJ2-6, with 7 nucleotides matching TRBD1. Trimming took 1 base from V and 0 from J; bases not matched to a gene: 0. Germline V gives CDR1 GTSNPN, CDR2 SVGIG (reference sequence). CDR3 size: 15 residues. Combining the CDR3 with reference TRBV30 and TRBJ2-6 gives the whole variable domain SQTIHQWPATLVQPVGSPLSLECTVEGTSNPNLYWYRQAAGRGLQLLFYSVGIGQISSEVPQNLSASRPQDRQFILSSKKLLLSDSGFYLCAWSGDSSGANVLTFGAGSRLTVL.

With regard to this clonotype: A much larger clone sits a single nucleotide away, making a read error possible. The rearrangement joins TRBV6-4 to TRBJ2-1; 11 bases align to TRBD2. Germline-derived CDR1 and CDR2 are MRHNA and SNTAGT. Trimming cost V 3 bases and J 7 bases; bases outside gene matches: 8. The CDR3 sequence is 16 residues long. The CDR3 is CASSDPSGRFRNEQFF. Written as DNA, the CDR3 is TGTGCCAGCAGTGATCCTAGCGGGAGGTTTAGGAATGAGCAGTTCTTC.

This chain links TRBV20-1 with TRBJ2-5; 12 bases are shared with TRBD2. V gave up 4 bases and J gave up 4 bases; unmatched junction bases: 4. Looked up from germline, CDR1 is DFQATT and CDR2 is SNEGSKA (reference sequence). This CDR3 contains 14 residues. The CDR3 loop is CSAIKGLAGETQYF. CDR3 in DNA: TGCAGTGCTATCAAGGGACTAGCGGGAGAGACCCAGTACTTC.

The table lists this clonotype with many counts. The chain combines TRBV12-3 or TRBV12-4 with TRBJ2-1; TRBD2 matches 8 bases. This CDR3 is built from 17 residues. The V and J ends lost 3 bases and 10 bases, in that order; junction bases with no gene match: 17. Written as DNA, the CDR3 is TGTGCCAGCAGTTTGTCCGGGACGGGAGGGCCTAGGGGGGAGCAGTTCTTC. It codes for CASSLSGTGGPRGEQFF.

This clonotype was seen repeatedly, ten times or more. The rearrangement joins TRBV28 to TRBJ2-1; D may be TRBD2 (5 bases). V was shortened by 3 bases and J by 12 bases, with 12 bases between the two germline ends. Germline CDR1 is MDHEN and CDR2 is SYDVKM. There are 12 residues in the CDR3. This CDR3 is CASSLSPAGQFF. CDR3 bases: TGTGCCAGCAGTTTGTCCCCGGCGGGGCAGTTCTTC.

This clonotype was observed once. The V gene is TRBV6-1, the J gene TRBJ1-4; a weak D match, TRBD1 (5 bases). V was cut by 8 bases and J by 0 bases, with 16 bases left in between. The CDR3 consists of 16 residues. CDR1 is MNHNS and CDR2 is SASEGT in the germline V gene. The CDR3 loop is CASGGGTDATNEKLFF. The CDR3 nucleotides are TGTGCCAGCGGTGGTGGGACGGATGCAACTAATGAAAAACTGTTTTTT.